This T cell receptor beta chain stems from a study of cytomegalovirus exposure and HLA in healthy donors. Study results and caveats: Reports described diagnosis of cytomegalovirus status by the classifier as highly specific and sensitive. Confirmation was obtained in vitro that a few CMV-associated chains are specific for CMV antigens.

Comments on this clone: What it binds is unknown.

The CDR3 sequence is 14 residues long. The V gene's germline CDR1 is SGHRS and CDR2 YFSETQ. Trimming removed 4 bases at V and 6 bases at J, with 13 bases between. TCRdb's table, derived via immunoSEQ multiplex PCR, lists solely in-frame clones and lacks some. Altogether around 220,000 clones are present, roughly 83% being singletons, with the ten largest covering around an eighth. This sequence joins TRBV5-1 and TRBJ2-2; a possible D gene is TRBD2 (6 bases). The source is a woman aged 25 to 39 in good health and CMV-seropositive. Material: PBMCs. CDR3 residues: CASSLQGGAGELFF. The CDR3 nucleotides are TGCGCCAGCAGCCTCCAGGGAGGCGCCGGGGAGCTGTTTTTT. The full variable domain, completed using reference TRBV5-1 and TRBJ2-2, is KAGVTQTPRYLIKTRGQQVTLSCSPISGHRSVSWYQQTPGQGLQFLFEYFSETQRNKGNFPGRFSGRQFSNSRSEMNVSTLELGDSALYLCASSLQGGAGELFFGEGSRLTVL.